A selection of T cell receptor beta chains follows, all from one sample in a study of blood T cell repertoires in COVID-19. Sequencing used immunoSEQ multiplex PCR; TCRdb keeps in-frame clones, though not all of them. There are roughly 110,000 clones in the sample; roughly 81% occur only once, and about 3.4% lies in the top ten. Material for sequencing was peripheral blood. The receptors derive from a man between 35 and 55 years old with acute or convalescent COVID-19. The CDR3 runs from the conserved cysteine through the conserved F or W. The listing skips clone size in some rows; elsewhere it reads once, few, many or a size class.

TRBJ2-5,14,TRBV24-1,few,CATGDRGSEETQYF
TRBJ1-2,15,TRBV6-5,.,CASTERRGAYIGYTF
TRBJ2-1,12,TRBV2,.,CASSPDRGEQFF
TRBJ1-1,14,TRBV19,.,CASSKDNLVTEAFF
TRBJ2-7,13,TRBV9,.,CASSVRQGSEQYF
TRBJ1-2,15,TRBV5-4,.,CASSLIGTVFYGYTF
TRBJ1-1,17,TRBV7-2,.,CASSLAAIVIMNTEAFF
TRBJ2-1,13,TRBV3-1/TRBV3-2,.,CASGLGTYNEQFF
TRBJ1-1,13,TRBV7-3,.,CASSLDSQREAFF
TRBJ2-1,15,TRBV9,once,CASSVASGGQNEQFF
TRBJ2-5,13,TRBV29-1,once,CSVETGAQETQYF
TRBJ2-3,18,TRBV6-7,.,CASSITSRLEVSTDTQYF
TRBJ1-5,19,TRBV2,.,CASSNNRAPFVYSNQPQHF
TRBJ2-3,17,TRBV3-1/TRBV3-2,.,CASSQGGGGASTDTQYF
TRBJ2-2,15,TRBV30,.,CAWTPSGGFTGELFF
TRBJ2-7,16,TRBV3-1/TRBV3-2,.,CASSARGPVGSYEQYF
TRBJ1-1,14,TRBV18,.,CASSPPTGRTEAFF
TRBJ2-2,18,TRBV2,.,CASSKLALQFPNTGELFF
TRBJ1-2,12,TRBV3-1/TRBV3-2,.,CASMNRHYGYTF
TRBJ1-2,14,TRBV5-4,.,CASSFDRGNYGYTF
TRBJ2-3,16,TRBV9,.,CASSVVAGGRTDTQYF
TRBJ1-5,17,TRBV10-1,.,CASSNNANRGPNQPQHF
TRBJ2-3,15,TRBV24-1,.,CATNDGSGSPDTQYF
TRBJ2-1,15,TRBV7-9,.,CASRPAGEAYNEQFF
TRBJ2-1,14,TRBV7-7,.,CASSFGQGDDEQFF